The 11 T cell receptor beta chains below were found in one sample sequenced in a study of control samples from healthy donors and cancer patients. The assay was immunoSEQ multiplex PCR, and TCRdb's table has in-frame clones only and misses some. The sample records about 95,000 clones, less than 90% being singletons. The sample consisted of blood. These receptors were taken from a woman aged 70-85 years in good health.

The rearrangement joins TRBV6-5 to TRBJ1-2; D is unclear. The germline V gene encodes CDR1 MNHEY and CDR2 SVGAGI. The CDR3 is 15 amino acids. The ends were cut back, 6 bases at V and 0 bases at J, with 14 bases in the middle. The CDR3 protein is CASSHPPGPNYGYTF. The CDR3 DNA reads TGTGCCAGCAGCCACCCCCCGGGTCCTAACTATGGCTACACCTTC.

The chain is built from TRBV7-9 and TRBJ2-3; 7 bases line up with TRBD1. This CDR3 is 15 amino acids long. The trim removed 2 bases at V and 3 bases at J, leaving 5 bases unmatched. The germline gives CDR1 SEHNR, CDR2 FQNEAQ (reference sequence). In nucleotides, the CDR3 is TGTGCCAGCAGCTTACAGACAGGGATAACAGATACGCAGTATTTT. Protein product: CASSLQTGITDTQYF.

This sequence joins TRBV5-1 and TRBJ1-1; D is possibly TRBD1 (5 bases). This CDR3 spans 15 amino acids. The ends were cut back, 2 bases at V and 2 bases at J, with 13 bases in the middle. The germline V gene encodes CDR1 SGHRS and CDR2 YFSETQ. The CDR3 DNA sequence: TGCGCCAGCAGCTTCTTCGGGCAGGGCAACACTGAAGCTTTCTTT. The encoded protein is CASSFFGQGNTEAFF.

The chain employs TRBV4-2 and TRBJ2-3, with D perhaps TRBD1 (5 bases). V gave up 0 bases and J gave up 9 bases, with 22 bases separating them. Germline values: CDR1 LGHNA, CDR2 YNFKEQ. There are 17 residues in the CDR3. The CDR3 region is CASSQEARGPWAATQYF. CDR3 sequence (DNA): TGTGCCAGCAGCCAAGAAGCTAGGGGCCCTTGGGCGGCGACGCAGTATTTT.

The chain carries TRBV7-2 and TRBJ1-6, with D possibly being TRBD1 (6 bases). V dropped 3 bases and J dropped 10 bases, with 13 bases sitting between them. CDR3 size: 14 residues. Germline loops: CDR1 SGHTA, CDR2 FQGNSA. CDR3 nucleotides: TGTGCCAGCAGCTTCCGGGGGCGGGAATCACCCCTCCACTTT. Protein product: CASSFRGRESPLHF. Based on the CDR3 plus reference TRBV7-2 and TRBJ1-6, the full variable domain is GAGVSQSPSNKVTEKGKDVELRCDPISGHTALYWYRQSLGQGLEFLIYFQGNSAPDKSGLPSDRFSAERTGGSVSTLTIQRTQQEDSAVYLCASSFRGRESPLHFGNGTRLTVT.

The chain uses TRBV7-8 and TRBJ2-3; 10 bases fit TRBD2. Germline CDR1 and CDR2: SGHVS and FQNEAQ. Trimming at V came to 5 bases and at J to 2 bases, leaving 7 bases not matched to a gene. The CDR3 sequence is 16 residues long. The CDR3 here is CASSRAGGSYTDTQYF. The CDR3 region has the DNA TGTGCCAGCAGCCGAGCGGGGGGGTCTTACACAGATACGCAGTATTTT.

The CDR3 sequence is CATSRDPSYNEQFF. The DNA for the CDR3 is TGTGCCACCAGCAGAGATCCATCCTACAATGAGCAGTTCTTC. The chain employs TRBV15 and TRBJ2-1, with D hard to call. V gave up 0 bases and J gave up 1 base, with 4 bases separating them. CDR1 is LNHNV and CDR2 is YYDKDF in the germline V gene (reference sequence). The CDR3 runs to 14 residues.

The chain joins TRBV30 to TRBJ1-4; maybe TRBD1 (5 bases). This CDR3 contains 13 residues. V was clipped by 3 bases and J by 8 bases, with 13 bases between them. CDR1 is GTSNPN and CDR2 is SVGIG in the germline V gene (reference sequence). The CDR3, as DNA: TGTGCCTGGAGCAGACAGTTGGGGGAAAAACTGTTTTTT. Its translation is CAWSRQLGEKLFF.

The chain joins TRBV6-5 to TRBJ1-1; the D gene is possibly TRBD1 (5 bases). V lost 8 bases and J lost 4, with 11 bases in between. The CDR3 has 12 amino acids. CDR1 is MNHEY and CDR2 is SVGAGI in the germline V gene. CDR3 amino acids: CASQGRVTEAFF. The CDR3 nucleotides are TGTGCCAGCCAGGGTCGGGTCACTGAAGCTTTCTTT.

This clone was found a few times. The chain has TRBV6-5 and TRBJ1-5; TRBD1 is a possible D gene (5 bases). Per germline, CDR1 MNHEY and CDR2 SVGAGI. CDR3 length: 15 residues. Trimming took 6 bases from V and 0 from J, leaving 12 bases between them. The CDR3 DNA follows: TGTGCCAGCAGGAGGGACGGAAATAGCAATCAGCCCCAGCATTTT. Amino acid sequence: CASRRDGNSNQPQHF.

V gene TRBV2 combines with J gene TRBJ1-2, with unresolved D. V lost 3 bases and J 14 bases, leaving 16 bases between the germline ends. Germline-derived CDR1 and CDR2 are SNHLY and FYNNEI. CDR3 length equals 12 residues. The CDR3 sequence: CASSEVSGLGTF. DNA for the CDR3: TGTGCCAGCAGTGAGGTCTCAGGCTTGGGGACCTTC. Full variable domain (rest looked up from reference TRBV2 and TRBJ1-2): EPEVTQTPSHQVTQMGQEVILRCVPISNHLYFYWYRQILGQKVEFLVSFYNNEISEKSEIFDDQFSVERPDGSNFTLKIRSTKLEDSAMYFCASSEVSGLGTFGSGTRLTVV.